A single sample gave rise to the 23 T cell receptor beta chains below, sequenced in a study of blood T cell repertoires in COVID-19. Libraries were prepared by immunoSEQ multiplex PCR; TCRdb keeps only in-frame clonotypes and omits some of them. The sample shows about 330,000 clones, about 90% of them seen only once. Specimen: PBMCs or T cells enriched from blood (not recorded which). All receptors derive from a woman aged 25 to 39 who had recovered from COVID-19.

The gene calls are TRBV4-1 and TRBJ1-5; no definite D call. The germline V gene has CDR1 MGHRA and CDR2 YSYEKL. The CDR3 is made up of 14 amino acids. V was shortened by 0 bases and J by 3 bases, with 6 bases between the two germline ends. The DNA of the CDR3 is TGCGCCAGCAGCCAAGACAGGTCCAATCAGCCCCAGCATTTT. Translating gives CASSQDRSNQPQHF.

The rearrangement joins TRBV5-1 to TRBJ1-6; unclear D gene. Trimming left V 0 bases short and J 7 bases short, with 5 bases between. Per germline, CDR1 SGHRS and CDR2 YFSETQ. This CDR3 has 13 residues. CDR3 residues: CASSLDFNSPLHF. CDR3 in DNA: TGCGCCAGCAGCTTGGACTTCAATTCACCCCTCCACTTT.

This clone showed up just once. The DNA for the CDR3 is TGTGCCAGCAGCCCTAGACGGACTTATAACTATGGCTACACCTTC. Translation: CASSPRRTYNYGYTF. This chain joins TRBV7-9 and TRBJ1-2; D remains ambiguous. Germline V lookup: CDR1 SEHNR, CDR2 FQNEAQ (reference sequence). Trimming pared 5 bases from V and 1 base from J, leaving 14 bases between. This CDR3 is built from 15 residues.

This chain uses TRBV12-5 with TRBJ1-1; TRBD1 aligns across 7 bases. Germline V gives CDR1 LGHNT, CDR2 FRNRAP. V dropped 9 bases and J dropped 6; count of bases not matched to a gene: 7. The CDR3 runs 12 residues. The CDR3 nucleotides read TGTGCTAGCAGGCAGGGGGTCTCTGAAGCTTTCTTT. It translates to CASRQGVSEAFF.

This chain connects TRBV21-1 to TRBJ1-6; the D call in the table, TRBD1, was not verified against the DNA. TRBV21-1 is described as a pseudogene. This CDR3 region has 20 residues. In DNA form, the CDR3 reads TGTGCCAGCAGCAAAAGGGCCACAGGCGAAAACAGCTCCTATAATTCACCCCTCCACTTT. Its translation is CASSKRATGENSSYNSPLHF.

The chain employs TRBV6-5 and TRBJ1-2; D is perhaps TRBD1 (6 bases). The CDR3 contains 14 residues. Trimming took off 8 bases at V and 4 bases at J, with 17 bases between the two ends. Germline V gene sequence: CDR1 MNHEY, CDR2 SVGAGI. CDR3: CASQPTGLGYGYTF. CDR3 DNA: TGTGCCAGCCAACCTACAGGGTTGGGCTATGGCTACACCTTC.

In its sample, this clone was seen once. This chain connects TRBV30 to TRBJ1-4; D may be TRBD1 (6 bases). Trimming removed 2 bases at V and 8 bases at J, with 15 bases between. The germline gives CDR1 GTSNPN, CDR2 SVGIG (reference sequence). This CDR3 is 14 amino acids long. The CDR3 coding sequence is TGTGCCTGGAGTTCGGGAGGACAGTACGAAAAACTGTTTTTT. The encoded protein is CAWSSGGQYEKLFF.

This chain joins TRBV7-6 and TRBJ2-6, with D perhaps matching TRBD1 (5 bases). The V gene's germline CDR1 is SGHVS and CDR2 FNYEAQ. This CDR3 contains 15 residues. The V gene lost 2 bases and the J gene lost 2 bases, with 7 bases spanning the gap. CDR3 coding DNA: TGTGCCAGCAGCTTAATCAGGGCTGGGGCCAACGTCCTGACTTTC. Encoded protein: CASSLIRAGANVLTF.

This clone has only one observation. CDR3 in amino acids: CASSERAESGNTIYF. The CDR3 bases are TGTGCCAGCAGTGAGAGGGCAGAGTCTGGAAACACCATATATTTT. The chain has TRBV2 and TRBJ1-3; D not certain. This CDR3 is built from 15 residues. With 3 bases removed from V and 1 base from J, the gap between germline ends came to 10 bases. CDR1 is SNHLY, CDR2 FYNNEI, per germline.

This chain links TRBV7-9 with TRBJ1-4, with D unclear. The CDR3 is made up of 13 amino acids. CDR1 and CDR2 (germline): SEHNR, FQNEAQ (reference sequence). V was clipped by 1 base and J by 6 bases, with 6 bases between them. The CDR3 bases are TGTGCCAGCAGCTTAGGCCAGTATGAAAAACTGTTTTTT. It translates to CASSLGQYEKLFF.

V is TRBV29-1 and J is TRBJ2-3; the D gene is possibly TRBD2 (6 bases). This CDR3 is built from 13 residues. V lost 4 bases, J lost 1 base, and 9 bases lay in between. Germline CDR1 is SQVTM and CDR2 is ANQGSEA. For the CDR3, the DNA is TGCAGCGTTGCGGGGGAGGGCACAGATACGCAGTATTTT. This translates into CSVAGEGTDTQYF.

J is TRBJ1-5 and V is TRBV28, with D unclear. The CDR3 extends over 12 amino acids. Germline-derived CDR1 and CDR2 are MDHEN and SYDVKM. V lost 5 bases and J 8 bases, leaving 10 bases between the germline ends. CDR3 coding DNA: TGTGCCAGCAGTACCCCCGGTAAGCCCCAGCATTTT. Amino acid sequence: CASSTPGKPQHF.

This clone was picked up a small number of times. This rearrangement joins TRBV2 to TRBJ1-5; D unresolved. The CDR3 spans 12 residues. V was cut by 9 bases and J by 0 bases, with 6 bases left in between. Germline V gives CDR1 SNHLY, CDR2 FYNNEI. CDR3 sequence (DNA): TGTGCCAGTCAGGCTAGCAATCAGCCCCAGCATTTT. The encoded protein is CASQASNQPQHF.

The rearrangement links TRBV19 to TRBJ1-4, with TRBD1 as a possible D gene (6 bases). Germline-derived CDR1 and CDR2 are LNHDA and SQIVND (reference sequence). The CDR3 spans 15 residues. V was clipped by 6 bases and J by 2 bases, with 13 bases between them. CDR3 sequence reads: CASREPRGTNEKLFF. The CDR3 DNA follows: TGTGCCAGTAGGGAGCCCAGGGGCACTAATGAAAAACTGTTTTTT. The full variable domain, with the rest looked up from reference TRBV19 and TRBJ1-4, is DGGITQSPKYLFRKEGQNVTLSCEQNLNHDAMYWYRQDPGQGLRLIYYSQIVNDFQKGDIAEGYSVSREKKESFPLTVTSAQKNPTAFYLCASREPRGTNEKLFFGSGTQLSVL.

V is TRBV27 and J is TRBJ1-2, with D possibly being TRBD1 (5 bases). The ends were cut back, 3 bases at V and 3 bases at J, with 11 bases in the middle. Germline V lookup: CDR1 MNHEY, CDR2 SMNVEV (reference sequence). The CDR3 runs to 14 residues. The CDR3 sequence is CASSFGTGDYGYTF. In DNA, the CDR3 is TGTGCCAGCAGTTTCGGGACGGGAGACTATGGCTACACCTTC.

The V gene is TRBV28, the J gene TRBJ2-1; 8 bases map to TRBD1. Germline CDR1 and CDR2: MDHEN and SYDVKM. The CDR3 length is 13 residues. Trimming cost V 6 bases and J 8 bases; bases outside gene matches: 6. Here the CDR3 DNA reads TGTGCCAGCAGGTCGGACAGGGAAGATGAGCAGTTCTTC. It encodes CASRSDREDEQFF.

The chain employs TRBV4-3 and TRBJ2-1, with 12 bases lining up with TRBD2. CDR1 is LGHNA and CDR2 is YSLEER in the germline V gene. The ends lost 0 bases at V and 15 bases at J; junction bases unmatched: 9. There are 15 residues in the CDR3. CDR3 amino acids: CASSQDELAGGQWFF. The CDR3 nucleotides are TGCGCCAGCAGCCAAGATGAGCTAGCGGGGGGGCAGTGGTTCTTC.

On this clone itself: Other DNA variants within this sample encode the same CDR3. The chain recombines TRBV5-4 with TRBJ1-2; TRBD1 aligns across 9 bases. This CDR3 comprises 14 residues. V was pared by 4 bases and J by 3 bases, with 4 bases of the junction left unmatched. Germline V lookup: CDR1 SGHNT, CDR2 YYREEE (reference sequence). CDR3 residues: CASSLGDRDYGYTF. The CDR3 DNA reads TGTGCCAGCAGCCTCGGGGACAGGGACTATGGCTACACCTTC.

This clone was observed at least ten times. The chain carries TRBV7-2 and TRBJ1-2, with a possible D match to TRBD1 (6 bases). Germline CDR1 is SGHTA and CDR2 is FQGNSA. CDR3 length: 13 residues. V was shortened by 4 bases and J by 6 bases, with 12 bases between the two germline ends. The CDR3 DNA is TGTGCCAGCAGCTCTTCCGGGACAAATGGCTACACCTTC. Translation gives CASSSSGTNGYTF. The full variable domain, completed using reference TRBV7-2 and TRBJ1-2, is GAGVSQSPSNKVTEKGKDVELRCDPISGHTALYWYRQSLGQGLEFLIYFQGNSAPDKSGLPSDRFSAERTGGSVSTLTIQRTQQEDSAVYLCASSSSGTNGYTFGSGTRLTVV.

V gene TRBV3-1 (or the pseudogene TRBV3-2) combines with J gene TRBJ1-2; a weak D match, TRBD1 (6 bases). Trimming stripped 4 bases from V and 2 bases from J, with 14 bases between. Germline V gives CDR1 LGHDT, CDR2 YNNKEL (reference sequence). The CDR3 spans 15 residues. DNA of the CDR3: TGTGCCAGCAGCCTAGGGGGACATCTAAACTATGGCTACACCTTC. Translation gives CASSLGGHLNYGYTF.

The chain couples TRBV4-3 to TRBJ1-4, with TRBD1 as a possible D gene (6 bases). The germline V gene encodes CDR1 LGHNA and CDR2 YSLEER. CDR3 length: 14 amino acids. V was trimmed by 4 bases and J by 7 bases, leaving 13 bases between them. The CDR3 spells CASSRTGYGEKLFF. Here the CDR3 DNA reads TGCGCCAGCAGCCGAACAGGGTATGGTGAAAAACTGTTTTTT.

The J gene is TRBJ1-2, the V gene TRBV5-1; 9 nucleotides align to TRBD1. Germline CDR1 and CDR2: SGHRS and YFSETQ. With 2 bases clipped from V and 8 bases from J, the junction kept 4 bases outside the gene matches. The CDR3 is made up of 13 amino acids. CDR3 sequence: CASSFDRGRGYTF. CDR3 coding DNA: TGCGCCAGCAGCTTCGACAGGGGGAGAGGCTACACCTTC.

The rearrangement links TRBV6-5 to TRBJ2-7, with D possibly being TRBD1 (5 bases). V was trimmed by 7 bases and J by 4 bases, leaving 14 bases between them. The CDR3 totals 13 residues. CDR1 and CDR2 from the germline V gene are MNHEY and SVGAGI. CDR3 in DNA: TGTGCCAGCAAAGGGGCCCCCCGGTACGAGCAGTACTTC. Protein: CASKGAPRYEQYF.